This T cell receptor (beta chain) was documented in a study of blood T cell repertoires in COVID-19 (dated by TCRdb to about 2020). Background for the entire study: Samples from collaborators originated in the United States, Italy and Spain and spanned both the acute and convalescent phases of COVID-19. The sample metadata nearly always contained a de-identified subject ID, COVID-19 status, age in years and sex. Where available, HLA class I and class II types were taken from metadata supplied by the sample provider and were not determined by assay-based typing. The dataset comprised deeply sampled blood TCRbeta repertoires from subjects exposed to, actively infected with, or recovered from COVID-19. The prospective study material was composed of cDNA or gDNA derived from T cells, B-cell-depleted T cells, or PBMCs. A freely available public database, intended as a resource for researchers studying the immune response to SARS-CoV-2, is where the repertoires were released. The samples were drawn from the first 160 participants of the ongoing ImmuneRACE study and from 950 to 1,500 subjects provided by 6 global collaborators. Study-wide findings and limitations: The quantity of clinical and demographic metadata differed by source and by participant and was supplied without curation.

Details on this clone: The antigen it binds to is not known. The sample holds no much larger clone one base away, and base qualities are not on file.

The collaborating institutions used their own protocols to collect whole blood in K2EDTA tubes. Collaborator samples were shipped for TCRbeta analysis as frozen whole blood, isolated PBMCs, or DNA extracted from either sample type. The immunoSEQ Assay, a bias-controlled multiplex PCR, was used to amplify TCRbeta CDR3 regions from genomic DNA. As for the authors' bioinformatics: The number of nucleated cells in each sample was estimated by amplification of reference gene primers within the assay. Sequence reads were collapsed and filtered to measure the absolute abundance of every unique TCRbeta CDR3 rearrangement. For each sample, productive Simpson clonality was calculated as the square root of Simpson's diversity index across productive rearrangements. TCRdb provides this immuneACCESS table in a form limited to in-frame rearrangements. Some clones are lacking; in checked studies, under half of them reflect an unresolved V gene, and why the rest are absent is not known. The V and J calls and the clone size are those of that table, but D and trimming were determined from the DNA. The sample has 150,000 to 200,000 clones on record, around 82% of them singletons. In total, the top ten clones hold 9.5% to 12% of the sample.

As encoded in the germline V gene, CDR1 is MNHEY while CDR2 is SVGAGI. Counted from cysteine to phenylalanine, this CDR3 has 13 amino acids. Only CDR3 DNA remains: 39 bases, in frame from the first base. V drops 2 bases and J drops 6 bases, leaving 9 bases in between. The chain is made from TRBV6-5 and TRBJ2-3, with an unclear D gene assignment. Sequencing used peripheral blood. The sequence was collected from a man in his 60s with active or convalescent COVID-19. The base sequence is TGTGCCAGCAGTTACGGTGCCTACGATACGCAGTATTTT. It codes for CASSYGAYDTQYF.